What follows are 17 T cell receptor beta chains derived from one specimen sequenced in a study of human T cells and chemical hapten exposure. TCRdb called the RACE reads again in MiXCR, with one record for every CDR3 protein. The top ten clones hold 2.5% to 3% of a sample with 300,000 to 400,000 distinct CDR3 sequences, 4.5% to 5.5% of them seen once. Time point meaning: pre-sensitization, week 0. The treatment was: therapeutic diphenylcyclopropenone sensitization with weekly scalp DPC. Sequencing was performed on whole blood, taken in connection with sensitization to the hapten diphenylcyclopropenone (DPC). The receptor source for this set is a woman in her forties or fifties with alopecia areata. Some clones in this sample may be carry-over from other donors' samples.

This clonotype was seen at least ten times. The chain recombines TRBV5-5 with TRBJ2-1, with TRBD1 identical over 7 bases. The CDR3 runs 16 residues. Looked up from germline, CDR1 is SGHKS and CDR2 is YYEKEE (reference sequence). V shed 5 bases, J shed 1 base, and the junction held 9 bases outside the gene matches. The CDR3 protein is CASSKRGGQSYNEQFF. In DNA, the CDR3 is TGTGCCAGCAGTAAAAGAGGGGGACAGTCCTACAATGAGCAGTTCTTC.

Concerning this clonotype itself: A clone one base away is much larger, so this may be a read error. The chain employs TRBV5-1 and TRBJ1-1; D is ambiguous. Germline CDR1 and CDR2: SGHRS and YFSETQ. The length of the CDR3 is 13 residues. CDR3 nucleotides: TGCGCCAGCAACTTGGTCCAGGATACTGAAGCTTTCTTT. Translated: CASNLVQDTEAFF.

The V and J genes are TRBV19 and TRBJ1-2; weak D call: TRBD1 (6 bases). The CDR3 is made up of 14 amino acids. Germline assignment: CDR1 LNHDA and CDR2 SQIVND (reference sequence). V lost 8 bases and J lost 3, with 16 bases in between. Here the CDR3 reads CASRYRDGDYGYTF. The CDR3 DNA is TGTGCCAGTCGCTACAGGGATGGGGACTATGGCTACACCTTC. Together with reference TRBV19 and TRBJ1-2, the CDR3 gives the full variable domain: DGGITQSPKYLFRKEGQNVTLSCEQNLNHDAMYWYRQDPGQGLRLIYYSQIVNDFQKGDIAEGYSVSREKKESFPLTVTSAQKNPTAFYLCASRYRDGDYGYTFGSGTRLTVV.

This clonotype was counted many times. This sequence joins TRBV7-9 and TRBJ1-2, with TRBD1 matching over 7 bases. The CDR3 is made up of 18 amino acids. Germline V CDR1 and CDR2: SEHNR, FQNEAQ (reference sequence). Losses at the gene ends were 2 bases for V and 4 bases for J; bases not matched to a gene: 16. The CDR3 sequence: CASSLIEGYSDRVYGYTF. The CDR3 bases are TGTGCCAGCAGCTTAATTGAGGGGTATTCAGACAGGGTCTATGGCTACACCTTC. The variable domain in full, with the rest retrieved from reference TRBV7-9 and TRBJ1-2, is DTGVSQNPRHKITKRGQNVTFRCDPISEHNRLYWYRQTLGQGPEFLTYFQNEAQLEKSRLLSDRFSAERPKGSFSTLEIQRTEQGDSAMYLCASSLIEGYSDRVYGYTFGSGTRLTVV.

This clonotype occurred many times. In DNA form, the CDR3 reads TGTGCCAGCAGCGAACAGTACAATCAGCCCCAGCATTTT. Translated: CASSEQYNQPQHF. J is TRBJ1-5 and V is TRBV4-2; D is undetermined. Trimming stripped 5 bases from V and 3 bases from J, with 8 bases between. The V gene's germline CDR1 is LGHNA and CDR2 YNFKEQ. The CDR3 totals 13 residues.

This clonotype has only a few counts. J is TRBJ2-5 and V is TRBV7-9; 10 bases fit TRBD2. Germline CDR1 is SEHNR and CDR2 is FQNEAQ (reference sequence). Germline trimming cut 2 bases from V and 3 bases from J; bases unmatched to any gene: 3. The CDR3 is made up of 15 amino acids. The CDR3, as DNA: TGTGCCAGCAGCTTACCCGGACTAGCGGAAGAGACCCAGTACTTC. It is translated as CASSLPGLAEETQYF.

This clonotype has at least ten counts. V usage is TRBV7-2 and J usage is TRBJ2-4; maybe TRBD1 (6 bases). Germline CDR1 is SGHTA and CDR2 is FQGNSA. The CDR3 has 14 amino acids. V lost 5 bases to trimming and J lost 6 bases, with 14 bases between them. The CDR3 DNA sequence: TGTGCCAGCAGCCAAGGGGGTAGGGCAAACATTCAGTACTTC. This codes for CASSQGGRANIQYF.

In its sample, this clonotype was seen many times. The chain joins TRBV7-9 to TRBJ1-4, with 7 bases identical to TRBD1. J lost 6 bases, V lost 5 bases, and 9 bases had no gene match. The germline V gene encodes CDR1 SEHNR and CDR2 FQNEAQ (reference sequence). The CDR3 has 15 residues. In nucleotides, the CDR3 is TGTGCCAGCAGCCTTGAGGGGACAGTGGATGAAAAACTGTTTTTT. This translates into CASSLEGTVDEKLFF.

The chain links TRBV12-3 or TRBV12-4 to TRBJ2-1; 7 bases agree with TRBD2. The CDR3 runs 15 residues. The ends lost 6 bases at V and 7 bases at J; junction bases unmatched: 12. CDR3 residues: CASRSFGGRRNEQFF. The CDR3 DNA reads TGTGCCAGCAGGTCTTTCGGCGGGAGAAGGAATGAGCAGTTCTTC.

This clonotype appeared many times. The CDR3: CASRLSTGSAGEQYF. As DNA, the CDR3 is TGTGCCAGCCGATTATCGACAGGGTCCGCGGGAGAGCAGTACTTC. This chain joins TRBV27 and TRBJ2-7, with D maybe TRBD1 (7 bases). V was trimmed by 8 bases and J by 7 bases, leaving 24 bases between them. Germline values: CDR1 MNHEY, CDR2 SMNVEV (reference sequence). CDR3 size: 15 residues.

This clonotype came up a few times. The chain recombines TRBV12-3 or TRBV12-4 with TRBJ1-4; D gene ambiguous. Trimming stripped 2 bases from V and 10 bases from J, with 17 bases between. This CDR3 is built from 15 residues. The CDR3 DNA reads as TGTGCCAGCAGTTTATGGGCGGAGGATTTGGGAAAACTGTTTTTT. This gives the protein CASSLWAEDLGKLFF.

This clonotype has at least ten counts. The rearrangement links TRBV9 to TRBJ1-5; TRBD1 aligns across 7 bases. Germline trimming cut 0 bases from V and 2 bases from J; bases unmatched to any gene: 2. Germline V gene data show CDR1 as SGDLS and CDR2 as YYNGEE. This CDR3 has 15 residues. The DNA for the CDR3 is TGTGCCAGCAGCGTAGGAGGACAGGGCAATCAGCCCCAGCATTTT. Translation: CASSVGGQGNQPQHF.

With regard to this clonotype: This may arise from a read error, as a much more abundant clone is one base away. This rearrangement joins TRBV28 to TRBJ2-3; D remains ambiguous. Per the germline V gene, CDR1 is MDHEN and CDR2 is SYDVKM. Trimming removed 7 bases from V and 0 bases from J, with 8 bases in between. This CDR3 has 13 amino acids. The CDR3 nucleotides are TGTGCCAGCACCGTCCCTAGCACAGATACGCAGTATTTT. Translated, it gives CASTVPSTDTQYF.

The genes are TRBV3-1 and TRBJ2-3; D uncertain. The ends were cut back, 3 bases at V and 2 bases at J, with 6 bases in the middle. The CDR3 loop spans 13 amino acids. From germline, CDR1 is LGHDT and CDR2 YNNKEL (reference sequence). The CDR3 protein is CASSHTTTDTQYF. The CDR3 DNA reads TGTGCCAGCAGCCACACGACCACAGATACGCAGTATTTT.

The chain joins TRBV5-1 to TRBJ1-1; TRBD1 matches 7 bases. Germline V CDR1 and CDR2: SGHRS, YFSETQ. V lost 3 bases to trimming and J lost 4 bases; unmatched junction nucleotides: 9. The length of the CDR3 is 15 residues. CDR3 coding DNA: TGCGCCAGCAGCTCGAGACAGGGCTCAGGCACTGAAGCTTTCTTT. Residues: CASSSRQGSGTEAFF.

This clonotype has at least ten counts. The V and J genes are TRBV24-1 and TRBJ1-5, with D perhaps matching TRBD1 (5 bases). V dropped 7 bases and J dropped 3 bases, with 12 bases sitting between them. The CDR3 totals 14 residues. CDR1 and CDR2 (germline): KGHDR, SFDVKD. The CDR3 reads CATSRDASNQPQHF. DNA for the CDR3: TGTGCCACCAGCCGGGACGCCTCCAATCAGCCCCAGCATTTT.

V gene TRBV30 combines with J gene TRBJ2-7; 12 bases agree with TRBD1. CDR1 and CDR2 (germline): GTSNPN, SVGIG (reference sequence). The CDR3 is 13 residues long. CDR3 sequence: CAGGDRGLYEQYF. The CDR3, as DNA: TGTGCTGGAGGGGACAGGGGGCTCTACGAGCAGTACTTC.